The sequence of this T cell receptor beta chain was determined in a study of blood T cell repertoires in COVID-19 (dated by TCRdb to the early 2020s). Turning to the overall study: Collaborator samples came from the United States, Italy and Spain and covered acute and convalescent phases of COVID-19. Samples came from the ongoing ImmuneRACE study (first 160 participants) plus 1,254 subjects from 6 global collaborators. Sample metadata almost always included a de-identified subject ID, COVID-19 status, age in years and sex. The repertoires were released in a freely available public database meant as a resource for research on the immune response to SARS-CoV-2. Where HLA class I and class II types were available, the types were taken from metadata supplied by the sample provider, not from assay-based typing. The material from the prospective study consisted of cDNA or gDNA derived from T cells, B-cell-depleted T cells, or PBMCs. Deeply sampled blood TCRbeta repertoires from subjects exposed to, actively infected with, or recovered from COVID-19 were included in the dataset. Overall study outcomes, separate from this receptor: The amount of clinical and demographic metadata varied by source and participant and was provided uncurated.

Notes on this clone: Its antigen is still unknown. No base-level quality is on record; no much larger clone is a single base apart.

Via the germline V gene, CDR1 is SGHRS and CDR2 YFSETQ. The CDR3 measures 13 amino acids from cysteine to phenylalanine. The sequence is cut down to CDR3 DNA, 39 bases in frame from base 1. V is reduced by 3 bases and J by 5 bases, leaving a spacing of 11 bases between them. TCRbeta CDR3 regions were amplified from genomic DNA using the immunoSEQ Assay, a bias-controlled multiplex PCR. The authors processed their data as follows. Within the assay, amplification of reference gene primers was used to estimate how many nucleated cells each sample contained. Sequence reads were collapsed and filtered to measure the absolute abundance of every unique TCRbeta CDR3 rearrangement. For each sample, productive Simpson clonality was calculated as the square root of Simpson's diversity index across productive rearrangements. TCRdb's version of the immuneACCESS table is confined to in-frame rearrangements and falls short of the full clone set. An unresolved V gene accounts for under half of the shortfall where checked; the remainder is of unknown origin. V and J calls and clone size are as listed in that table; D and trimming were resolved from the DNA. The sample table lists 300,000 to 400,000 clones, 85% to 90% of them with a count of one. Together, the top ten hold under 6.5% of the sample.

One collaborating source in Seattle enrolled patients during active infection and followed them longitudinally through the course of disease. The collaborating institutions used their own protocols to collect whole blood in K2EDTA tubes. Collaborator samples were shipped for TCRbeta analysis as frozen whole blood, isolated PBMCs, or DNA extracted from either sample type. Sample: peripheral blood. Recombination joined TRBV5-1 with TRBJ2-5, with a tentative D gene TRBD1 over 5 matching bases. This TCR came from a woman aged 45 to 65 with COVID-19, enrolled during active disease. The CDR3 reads CASSSQGMETQYF. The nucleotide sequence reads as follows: TGCGCCAGCAGCTCGCAGGGTATGGAGACCCAGTACTTC.